Each of the 20 T cell receptor beta chains below was sequenced from the same sample in a study of sequential checkpoint blockade in melanoma. Treatment noted: randomized to nivolumab then ipilimumab (arm A) or the reverse (arm B). The assay was immunoSEQ multiplex PCR, and TCRdb's table has in-frame clones only and misses some. This sample has roughly 1,700 clones, with around four fifths found just once. Sequencing used CD8+ T cells sorted from blood (inferred from file names), obtained from a patient given nivolumab and ipilimumab in sequence. The receptor source for this set is a human donor with melanoma.

J is TRBJ2-7 and V is TRBV29-1; 11 bases are a match to TRBD2. V lost 6 bases, J lost 3 bases, and 4 bases stayed unmatched. CDR1 and CDR2 (germline): SQVTM, ANQGSEA. The CDR3 has 13 amino acids. The CDR3 DNA is TGCAGCGTCATAGCGGGAGGGAACTACGAGCAGTACTTC. Encoded protein: CSVIAGGNYEQYF.

V is TRBV4-1 and J is TRBJ2-7; perhaps TRBD1 as D (5 bases). The CDR3 length is 13 residues. Germline loops: CDR1 MGHRA, CDR2 YSYEKL. Trimming cost V 3 bases and J 6 bases, with 12 bases left between them. The CDR3 region is CASSQVRGSEQYF. Here the CDR3 DNA reads TGCGCCAGCAGCCAGGTTAGGGGTTCCGAGCAGTACTTC.

The chain is built from TRBV9 and TRBJ1-2; D unresolved. This CDR3 has 11 residues. Trimming removed 3 bases from V and 3 bases from J, with 3 bases in between. Germline CDR1 SGDLS, CDR2 YYNGEE. CDR3 in amino acids: CASSADYGYTF. The CDR3 DNA follows: TGTGCCAGCAGCGCGGACTATGGCTACACCTTC. Based on the CDR3 plus reference TRBV9 and TRBJ1-2, the full variable domain is DSGVTQTPKHLITATGQRVTLRCSPRSGDLSVYWYQQSLDQGLQFLIQYYNGEERAKGNILERFSAQQFPDLHSELNLSSLELGDSALYFCASSADYGYTFGSGTRLTVV.

The chain uses TRBV9 and TRBJ2-5; 8 positions agree with TRBD1. The J call is doubtful: the DNA matches TRBJ2-7 better. The CDR3 length is 14 residues. Germline V gives CDR1 SGDLS, CDR2 YYNGEE. Written as DNA, the CDR3 is TGTGCCAGCAGCGCTTCTGGACAGGGCTACGAGCAGTACTTC. It translates to CASSASGQGYEQYF.

The J gene is TRBJ1-2, the V gene TRBV27; TRBD1 matches at 7 bases. The V gene end was trimmed by 3 bases and the J gene end by 2 bases; junction bases not matched to a gene: 3. Per germline, CDR1 MNHEY and CDR2 SMNVEV (reference sequence). CDR3 length: 14 residues. CDR3 nucleotides: TGTGCCAGCAGTTTTTCGACAGGGAACTATGGCTACACCTTC. As protein: CASSFSTGNYGYTF.

This clone was found once. The rearrangement links TRBV29-1 to TRBJ2-7, with 9 bases identical to TRBD2. The CDR3 consists of 13 residues. The trim removed 5 bases at V and 3 bases at J, leaving 5 bases unmatched. Germline V gene data show CDR1 as SQVTM and CDR2 as ANQGSEA. The CDR3 sequence: CSVLAGSGYEQYF. As DNA, the CDR3 is TGCAGCGTTCTAGCGGGATCGGGCTACGAGCAGTACTTC.

The gene calls are TRBV7-9 and TRBJ1-2, with D hard to call. V was shortened by 7 bases and J by 5 bases, with 14 bases between the two germline ends. CDR1 SEHNR and CDR2 FQNEAQ come from the germline V gene (reference sequence). CDR3 length: 13 amino acids. CDR3 loop: CASNELGYYGYTF. DNA for the CDR3: TGTGCCAGCAACGAACTAGGATATTATGGCTACACCTTC.

The chain uses TRBV7-8 and TRBJ2-5; 7 bases agree with TRBD1. The CDR3 is made up of 14 amino acids. V was pared by 4 bases and J by 3 bases, with 5 bases of the junction left unmatched. Per the germline V gene, CDR1 is SGHVS and CDR2 is FQNEAQ. The CDR3 loop is CASSSRGLEETQYF. The CDR3 coding sequence is TGTGCCAGCAGCTCCAGGGGGTTGGAAGAGACCCAGTACTTC.

This chain connects TRBV28 to TRBJ2-1; no reliable D call. The germline V gene has CDR1 MDHEN and CDR2 SYDVKM. The CDR3 is made up of 12 amino acids. Deletions cut 5 bases from V and 3 bases from J, with 5 bases between. The CDR3 bases are TGTGCCAGCAGTGGCAGCTACAATGAGCAGTTCTTC. The encoded protein is CASSGSYNEQFF.

This chain joins TRBV4-3 and TRBJ2-7; 12 bases are a match to TRBD2. The CDR3 totals 15 residues. The germline CDR1 and CDR2 sequences are LGHNA and YSLEER. V was clipped by 4 bases and J by 6 bases; unmatched bases: 7. CDR3 sequence (DNA): TGCGCCAGCAGCCCCGGACTAGCGGGGATGTCCGAGCAGTACTTC. This translates into CASSPGLAGMSEQYF.

V gene TRBV9 combines with J gene TRBJ2-7, with TRBD1 matching over 9 bases. Germline CDR1 reads SGDLS; CDR2 reads YYNGEE. The CDR3 is made up of 14 amino acids. The J segment lost 6 bases and the V segment lost 0 bases, leaving 4 bases of the junction unmatched. The CDR3 sequence: CASSVEQGAAEQYF. The CDR3 DNA reads TGTGCCAGCAGCGTAGAACAGGGGGCTGCCGAGCAGTACTTC.

This sequence joins TRBV27 and TRBJ1-2; TRBD1 matches 8 bases. The ends lost 8 bases at V and 4 bases at J; junction bases unmatched: 9. CDR1 MNHEY and CDR2 SMNVEV come from the germline V gene (reference sequence). The CDR3 length is 14 residues. CDR3 sequence: CASRLGTGVYGYTF. The DNA of the CDR3 is TGTGCCAGCCGCTTGGGGACAGGTGTCTATGGCTACACCTTC.

The CDR3 DNA is TGTGCCAGCAGCTTGATGACAGGGGTTTATGGCTACACCTTC. Protein product: CASSLMTGVYGYTF. The genes are TRBV13 and TRBJ1-2; 8 nucleotides agree with TRBD1. Germline V CDR1 and CDR2: PRHDT, FYEKMQ (reference sequence). Trimming took 3 bases from V and 5 from J; bases not matched to a gene: 5. The CDR3 spans 14 residues.

The chain recombines TRBV28 with TRBJ1-2; D is perhaps TRBD1 (5 bases). The CDR3 is made up of 19 amino acids. The V gene lost 2 bases and the J gene lost 4 bases, with 26 bases spanning the gap. Germline CDR1 MDHEN, CDR2 SYDVKM. CDR3 DNA: TGTGCCAGCAGTTTAGTCCGGGTGGAGGGGATAGAACCGGCCTATGGCTACACCTTC. As protein: CASSLVRVEGIEPAYGYTF.

Relative to its sample, this clone is large (0.1 to 1%). V gene TRBV11-3 combines with J gene TRBJ1-2; a possible D gene is TRBD1 (6 bases). Germline CDR1 SGHNT, CDR2 YENEEA. The CDR3 is 14 residues long. V was pared by 5 bases and J by 4 bases, with 14 bases between. CDR3 sequence reads: CASSRDTSGYGYTF. CDR3 in DNA: TGTGCCAGCAGCCGGGACACATCCGGCTATGGCTACACCTTC.

This clone was picked up a small number of times. The rearrangement links TRBV13 to TRBJ2-7, with TRBD2 matching over 7 bases. V lost 5 bases to trimming and J lost 4 bases; unmatched junction nucleotides: 5. The CDR3 consists of 13 residues. Germline-derived CDR1 and CDR2 are PRHDT and FYEKMQ (reference sequence). The CDR3 loop reads CASSSGDKYEQYF. As DNA, the CDR3 is TGTGCCAGCAGCAGCGGGGATAAATACGAGCAGTACTTC.

By frequency in the sample, this clone is large. The J gene is TRBJ2-7, the V gene TRBV30; TRBD1 matches at 7 bases. This CDR3 has 13 amino acids. Germline loops: CDR1 GTSNPN, CDR2 SVGIG (reference sequence). V was pared by 8 bases and J by 0 bases, with 7 bases of the junction left unmatched. The CDR3 DNA reads as TGTGCCGGCTGGACAGGAGGCTCCTACGAGCAGTACTTC. Amino acid sequence: CAGWTGGSYEQYF.

The gene calls are TRBV4-2 and TRBJ2-7; 10 positions agree with TRBD2. CDR3 length: 19 residues. V trimming: 0 bases; J trimming: 3 bases; junction bases outside the gene matches: 14. From germline, CDR1 is LGHNA and CDR2 YNFKEQ. CDR3 sequence reads: CASSQDSGLAAHILYEQYF. DNA for the CDR3: TGTGCCAGCAGCCAAGATTCTGGACTAGCGGCCCACATTCTCTACGAGCAGTACTTC.

V and J are TRBV5-6 and TRBJ1-5; D gene unclear. The CDR3 has 14 amino acids. V was cut by 3 bases and J by 4 bases, with 11 bases left in between. CDR1 and CDR2 (germline): SGHDT, YYEEEE. CDR3 amino acids: CASSSGVGNQPQHF. The CDR3 nucleotides are TGTGCCAGCAGCTCAGGTGTCGGAAATCAGCCCCAGCATTTT.

The V and J genes are TRBV29-1 and TRBJ1-1; D is possibly TRBD1 (5 bases). V was clipped by 6 bases and J by 0 bases, with 8 bases between them. The CDR3 contains 12 residues. Germline V gene sequence: CDR1 SQVTM, CDR2 ANQGSEA. The CDR3 region has the DNA TGCAGCGTGACAGATATGAACACTGAAGCTTTCTTT. Its protein is CSVTDMNTEAFF.